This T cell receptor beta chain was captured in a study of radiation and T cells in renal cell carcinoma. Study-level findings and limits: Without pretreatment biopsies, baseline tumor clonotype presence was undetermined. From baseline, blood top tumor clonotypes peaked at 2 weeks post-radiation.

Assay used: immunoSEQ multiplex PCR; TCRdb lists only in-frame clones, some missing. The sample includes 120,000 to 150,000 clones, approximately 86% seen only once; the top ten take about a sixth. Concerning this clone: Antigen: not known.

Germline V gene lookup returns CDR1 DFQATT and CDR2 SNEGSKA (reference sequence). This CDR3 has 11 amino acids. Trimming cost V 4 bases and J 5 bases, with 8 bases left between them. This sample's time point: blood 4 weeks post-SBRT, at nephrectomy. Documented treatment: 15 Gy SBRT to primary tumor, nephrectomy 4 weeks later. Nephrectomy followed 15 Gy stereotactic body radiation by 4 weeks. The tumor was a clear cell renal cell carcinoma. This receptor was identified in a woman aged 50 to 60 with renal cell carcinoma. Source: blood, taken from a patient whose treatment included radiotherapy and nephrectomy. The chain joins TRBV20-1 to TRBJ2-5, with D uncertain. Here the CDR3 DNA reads TGCAGTGCTAACTCCGGGGAGACCCAGTACTTC. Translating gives CSANSGETQYF.